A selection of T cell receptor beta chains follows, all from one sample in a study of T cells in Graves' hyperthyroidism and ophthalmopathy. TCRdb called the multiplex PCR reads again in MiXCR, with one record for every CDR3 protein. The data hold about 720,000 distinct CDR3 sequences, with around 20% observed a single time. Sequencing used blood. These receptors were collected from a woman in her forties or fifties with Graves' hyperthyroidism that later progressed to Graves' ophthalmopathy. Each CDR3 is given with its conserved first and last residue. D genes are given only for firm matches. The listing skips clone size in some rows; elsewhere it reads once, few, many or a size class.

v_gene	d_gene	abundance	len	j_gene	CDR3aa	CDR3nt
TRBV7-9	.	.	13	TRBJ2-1	CASSSPPHNEQFF	TGTGCCAGCAGCTCCCCTCCTCACAATGAGCAGTTCTTC
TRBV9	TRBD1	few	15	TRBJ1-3	CASSGQGYSGNTIYF	TGTGCCAGCAGCGGACAGGGTTACTCTGGAAACACCATATATTTT
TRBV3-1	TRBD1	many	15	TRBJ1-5	CASSQAPTGGQPQHF	TGTGCCAGCAGCCAAGCCCCGACAGGGGGACAGCCCCAGCATTTT
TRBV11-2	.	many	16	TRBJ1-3	CASSLTGLTSGNTIYF	TGTGCCAGCAGCTTGACCGGACTGACCTCTGGAAACACCATATATTTT
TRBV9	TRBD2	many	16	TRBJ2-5	CASSEVEAGGLETQYF	TGTGCCAGCAGCGAAGTTGAAGCGGGGGGGCTGGAGACCCAGTACTTC
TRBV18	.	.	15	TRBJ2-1	CASRAGGNNYNEQFF	TGTGCCAGCCGAGCCGGGGGCAATAATTACAATGAGCAGTTCTTC
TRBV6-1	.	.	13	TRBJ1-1	CASVPGVNTEAFF	TGTGCCAGCGTCCCAGGGGTGAACACTGAAGCTTTCTTT
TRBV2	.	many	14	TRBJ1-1	CASSVAGGLGEAFF	TGTGCCAGCAGTGTAGCCGGGGGGCTAGGCGAAGCTTTCTTT
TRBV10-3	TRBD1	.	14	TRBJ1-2	CATRVDRADYGYTF	TGTGCCACCCGGGTTGACAGGGCCGACTATGGCTACACCTTC
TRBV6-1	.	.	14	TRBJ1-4	CASGDWTANEKLFF	TGTGCCAGCGGTGATTGGACGGCTAATGAAAAACTGTTTTTT
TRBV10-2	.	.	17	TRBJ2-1	CASSESIGENVYSEQFF	TGCGCCAGCAGTGAGTCGATTGGGGAGAATGTGTACAGTGAGCAGTTCTTC
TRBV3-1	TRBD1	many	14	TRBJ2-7	CASGSRDRDYEQYF	TGTGCCAGCGGCTCCCGGGACAGAGACTACGAGCAGTACTTC
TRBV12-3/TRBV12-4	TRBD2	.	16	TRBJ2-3	CASTELSGGLGDTQYF	TGTGCCAGCACCGAGCTTAGCGGGGGGTTGGGAGATACGCAGTATTTT
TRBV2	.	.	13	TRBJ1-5	CASSEAVRGPQHF	TGTGCCAGCAGTGAAGCCGTGCGGGGGCCCCAGCATTTT
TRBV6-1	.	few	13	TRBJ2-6	CASSYDRANVLTF	TGTGCCAGCAGTTACGACAGAGCCAACGTCCTGACTTTC
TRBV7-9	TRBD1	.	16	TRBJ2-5	CASSLISLGQKETQYF	TGTGCCAGCAGCTTAATCTCTTTGGGACAGAAAGAGACCCAGTACTTC
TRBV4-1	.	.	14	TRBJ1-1	CASRNREMNTEAFF	TGCGCCAGTCGAAACAGGGAAATGAACACTGAAGCTTTCTTT
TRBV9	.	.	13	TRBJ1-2	CASSAGYANGYTF	TGTGCCAGCAGCGCCGGCTACGCGAATGGCTACACCTTC
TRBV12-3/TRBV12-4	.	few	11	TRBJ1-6	CASSFGQILHF	TGTGCCAGCAGTTTCGGACAGATACTCCACTTT
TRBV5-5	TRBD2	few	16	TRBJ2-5	CASSLVPGTSKETQYF	TGTGCCAGCAGCTTGGTTCCCGGGACTAGCAAAGAGACCCAGTACTTC
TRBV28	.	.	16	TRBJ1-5	CASSFPTGHSNQPQHF	TGTGCCAGCAGTTTCCCAACAGGACATAGCAATCAGCCCCAGCATTTT
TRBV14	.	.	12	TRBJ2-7	CASSPGTHEQYF	TGTGCCAGCTCCCCAGGTACCCACGAGCAGTACTTC
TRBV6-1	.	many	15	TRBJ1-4	CASRRDVPANEKLFF	TGTGCCAGCAGGAGAGACGTACCTGCTAATGAAAAACTGTTTTTT
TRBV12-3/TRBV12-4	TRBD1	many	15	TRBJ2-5	CASSFATGGFETQYF	TGTGCCAGCAGTTTCGCGACAGGGGGCTTTGAGACCCAGTACTTC